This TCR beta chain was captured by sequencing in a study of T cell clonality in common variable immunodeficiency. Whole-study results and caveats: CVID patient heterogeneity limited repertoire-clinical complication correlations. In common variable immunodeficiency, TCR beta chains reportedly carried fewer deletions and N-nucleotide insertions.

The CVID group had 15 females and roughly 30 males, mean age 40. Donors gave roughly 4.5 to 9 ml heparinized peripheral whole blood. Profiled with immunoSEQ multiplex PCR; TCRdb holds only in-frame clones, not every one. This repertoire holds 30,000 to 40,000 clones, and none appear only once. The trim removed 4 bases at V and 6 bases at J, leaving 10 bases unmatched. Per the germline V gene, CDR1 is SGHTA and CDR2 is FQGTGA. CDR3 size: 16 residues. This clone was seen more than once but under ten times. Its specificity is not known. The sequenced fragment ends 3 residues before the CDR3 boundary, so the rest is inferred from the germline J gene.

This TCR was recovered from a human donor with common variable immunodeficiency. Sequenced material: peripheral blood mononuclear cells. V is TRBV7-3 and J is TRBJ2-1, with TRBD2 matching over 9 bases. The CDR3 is CASSSWSSGRVNEQFF. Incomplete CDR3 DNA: TGTGCCAGCAGCTCCTGGAGTAGCGGGAGAGTCAATGAG.